This TCR beta chain was retrieved from a study of cytomegalovirus exposure and HLA in healthy donors. Study-wide context: An earlier analysis identified more than 95 million unique TCR beta sequences in about 170 million T cells. Early release data held 80 million to 100 million unique TCRs from HLA-typed donors. Study results and caveats: Links to common viral pathogens appeared, in a later analysis, for several of the most significant clusters. Segments of the TCR beta V type were, in most cases, productive about 87% or about 30% of the time in an earlier analysis.

A multiplex PCR was run with 60 Vbeta primers and 13 Jbeta primers. Only in-frame clones appear in the TCRdb table, and some are missing; sequencing was by immunoSEQ multiplex PCR. The sample includes more than 95,000 clones, over 70% of them seen just once. A word on this clone: The antigen is not known.

V dropped 5 bases and J dropped 2; count of bases not matched to a gene: 6. Germline CDR1 SQVTM, CDR2 ANQGSEA. The CDR3 sequence is 13 residues long. The chain carries TRBV29-1 and TRBJ2-7, with 7 bases lining up with TRBD1. Material for sequencing was PBMCs. The receptor was derived from a male donor in good health and CMV-seronegative. CDR3 nucleotide sequence: TGCAGCGTTACCCGACAGGGCCCCTACGAGCAGTACTTC. It encodes CSVTRQGPYEQYF.